The next 23 T cell receptor beta chains were all read from a single sample in a study of cytomegalovirus exposure and HLA in healthy donors. PCR employed 60 Vbeta and 13 Jbeta primers. The table came from immunoSEQ multiplex PCR; TCRdb's copy has only in-frame clones and leaves some out. The sample yields about 89,000 clones, around a tenth seen once. The sequencing sample was made of PBMCs. All receptors come from a man in his fifties in good health and CMV-seropositive.

This clone was observed a few times. Other DNA sequences within the sample encode an identical CDR3. The V gene is TRBV9, the J gene TRBJ2-3; 7 bases fit TRBD2. The ends lost 3 bases at V and 0 bases at J; junction bases unmatched: 7. Germline V gene sequence: CDR1 SGDLS, CDR2 YYNGEE. This CDR3 comprises 16 residues. CDR3 DNA sequence: TGTGCCAGCAGCGCCTCTAGCGGAACTAGCACAGATACGCAGTATTTT. Protein: CASSASSGTSTDTQYF.

The genes are TRBV7-9 and TRBJ2-3; unclear D gene. Germline lookup yields CDR1 SEHNR and CDR2 FQNEAQ (reference sequence). V was cut by 3 bases and J by 4 bases, with 8 bases left in between. The CDR3 length is 13 residues. The CDR3 region has the DNA TGTGCCAGCAGCTTCGGCAGCGCAGATACGCAGTATTTT. This codes for CASSFGSADTQYF.

The gene calls are TRBV6-5 and TRBJ2-1, with 9 bases fitting TRBD2. The CDR3 spans 16 residues. Germline lookup yields CDR1 MNHEY and CDR2 SVGAGI. Trimming at V came to 3 bases and at J to 3 bases, leaving 6 bases not matched to a gene. CDR3 sequence (DNA): TGTGCCAGCAGTTATCGACTTAGCGGGAGCTACAATGAGCAGTTCTTC. This sequence encodes CASSYRLSGSYNEQFF.

This clone was detected a few times. The chain carries TRBV30 and TRBJ1-2, with 7 bases matching TRBD1. This CDR3 region has 13 residues. Germline lookup yields CDR1 GTSNPN and CDR2 SVGIG (reference sequence). J was trimmed by 8 bases and V by 4 bases; bases with no gene match: 10. CDR3 bases: TGTGCCTGGACCCCAGGGGGTTTGGGGGGCTACACCTTC. Translated: CAWTPGGLGGYTF.

This clone was counted only a few times. The chain couples TRBV30 to TRBJ2-1; D gene unclear. CDR1 is GTSNPN, CDR2 SVGIG, per germline (reference sequence). Deletions cut 4 bases from V and 1 base from J, with 11 bases between. The CDR3 runs to 14 residues. The CDR3 nucleotides are TGTGCCTGGATCTCAGCCGGGTCCTACAATGAGCAGTTCTTC. This encodes CAWISAGSYNEQFF. The full variable domain, in which reference TRBV30 and TRBJ2-1 provide the parts outside the CDR3, is SQTIHQWPATLVQPVGSPLSLECTVEGTSNPNLYWYRQAAGRGLQLLFYSVGIGQISSEVPQNLSASRPQDRQFILSSKKLLLSDSGFYLCAWISAGSYNEQFFGPGTRLTVL.

There are a few counts of this clone. The CDR3 sequence: CASINRGEAFF. CDR3 DNA sequence: TGTGCCAGTATAAACAGGGGTGAAGCTTTCTTT. The chain carries TRBV6-5 and TRBJ1-1; 7 positions agree with TRBD1. CDR3 length: 11 residues. The trim removed 9 bases at V and 7 bases at J, leaving 5 bases unmatched. Germline CDR1 MNHEY, CDR2 SVGAGI.

The genes are TRBV18 and TRBJ1-5; 10 bases map to TRBD1. After removal of 2 bases from V and 4 bases from J, the junction contained 5 bases not matched to a gene. The CDR3 spans 16 residues. The V gene's germline CDR1 is KGHSH and CDR2 LQKENI. The CDR3 loop reads CASSPKDRGGNQPQHF. Written as DNA, the CDR3 is TGTGCCAGCTCACCAAAGGACAGGGGGGGGAATCAGCCCCAGCATTTT.

This clone showed up just a few times. In DNA, the CDR3 is TGTGCCAGCAGCTCCCCGGGGTCGATTGAGACCCAGTACTTC. Translation: CASSSPGSIETQYF. The chain employs TRBV5-6 and TRBJ2-5; possibly TRBD2 for D (5 bases). The CDR3 totals 14 residues. The V gene's germline CDR1 is SGHDT and CDR2 YYEEEE. The V end was cut by 3 bases, the J end by 5 bases, with 14 bases between. The full variable domain, its missing parts supplied by reference TRBV5-6 and TRBJ2-5, is DAGVTQSPTHLIKTRGQQVTLRCSPKSGHDTVSWYQQALGQGPQFIFQYYEEEERQRGNFPDRFSGHQFPNYSSELNVNALLLGDSALYLCASSSPGSIETQYFGPGTRLLVL.

A few counts support this clone. This chain joins TRBV6-1 and TRBJ1-5; 9 nucleotides match TRBD1. Trimming removed 9 bases from V and 4 bases from J; junction bases left unmatched: 10. The CDR3 runs to 15 residues. Germline CDR1 is MNHNS and CDR2 is SASEGT. The CDR3 protein is CASHRPGQGNQPQHF. The CDR3 nucleotides read TGTGCCAGTCACCGCCCGGGACAGGGAAATCAGCCCCAGCATTTT.

This chain uses TRBV9 with TRBJ2-3, with TRBD2 as a possible D gene (6 bases). The CDR3 loop spans 15 amino acids. Germline lookup yields CDR1 SGDLS and CDR2 YYNGEE. With 3 bases removed from V and 3 bases from J, the gap between germline ends came to 14 bases. The CDR3 protein is CASSAREMGTDTQYF. The CDR3 DNA is TGTGCCAGCAGCGCGCGGGAAATGGGTACAGATACGCAGTATTTT.

The V call is TRBV5-1, the J call TRBJ1-2; 9 nucleotides agree with TRBD1. The CDR3 totals 14 residues. Per germline, CDR1 SGHRS and CDR2 YFSETQ. J gave up 6 bases and V 0 bases, and 3 bases lay outside the gene matches. CDR3 residues: CASSLAGTGHGYTF. CDR3 DNA: TGCGCCAGCAGCTTGGCCGGGACAGGGCATGGCTACACCTTC.

The genes are TRBV28 and TRBJ2-7; D might be TRBD2 (5 bases). Germline V CDR1 and CDR2: MDHEN, SYDVKM. The length of the CDR3 is 13 residues. Between the trimmed V and J ends, which lost 7 bases and 0 bases, there was a span of 10 bases. This chain's CDR3 is CASMERSSYEQYF. DNA for the CDR3: TGTGCCAGCATGGAGCGGAGCTCCTACGAGCAGTACTTC.

This clone came up a few times. This sequence joins TRBV5-6 and TRBJ2-1; 9 nucleotides agree with TRBD2. The germline V gene has CDR1 SGHDT and CDR2 YYEEEE. V shed 3 bases, J shed 5 bases, and the junction held 9 bases outside the gene matches. The CDR3 extends over 16 amino acids. CDR3: CASSWIAGVGNNEQFF. DNA of the CDR3: TGTGCCAGCAGCTGGATAGCGGGAGTGGGGAACAATGAGCAGTTCTTC.

The chain employs TRBV19 and TRBJ1-1, with 10 bases aligning to TRBD1. Per the germline V gene, CDR1 is LNHDA and CDR2 is SQIVND (reference sequence). The V segment lost 4 bases and the J segment 0 bases; nucleotides outside the gene matches: 8. The CDR3 loop spans 17 amino acids. CDR3 bases: TGTGCCAGTAGTACCGAAGGGGACAGGGGCCTGAACACTGAAGCTTTCTTT. It is translated as CASSTEGDRGLNTEAFF. Drawing the rest from reference TRBV19 and TRBJ1-1, the complete variable domain is DGGITQSPKYLFRKEGQNVTLSCEQNLNHDAMYWYRQDPGQGLRLIYYSQIVNDFQKGDIAEGYSVSREKKESFPLTVTSAQKNPTAFYLCASSTEGDRGLNTEAFFGQGTRLTVV.

This clone came up a few times. This chain connects TRBV28 to TRBJ2-7; 9 positions match TRBD2. V lost 0 bases to trimming and J lost 0 bases; unmatched junction nucleotides: 15. Germline-derived CDR1 and CDR2 are MDHEN and SYDVKM. This CDR3 is 20 amino acids long. Here the CDR3 reads CASSLCYTSGGRGSSYEQYF. CDR3 coding DNA: TGTGCCAGCAGTTTATGCTATACGAGCGGGGGGAGAGGGAGCTCCTACGAGCAGTACTTC.

This clone has more than one count but fewer than ten. The rearrangement links TRBV4-1 to TRBJ2-1, with 10 bases matching TRBD1. V was pared by 3 bases and J by 6 bases, with 5 bases of the junction left unmatched. CDR1 and CDR2 (germline): MGHRA, YSYEKL. The CDR3 consists of 15 residues. The CDR3 spells CASSHPGQGSNEQFF. The CDR3 nucleotides read TGCGCCAGCAGCCACCCGGGACAGGGGAGCAATGAGCAGTTCTTC.

This clone was seen ten or more times. Different DNA sequences within this sample yield the same CDR3. This chain joins TRBV19 and TRBJ2-7; possibly TRBD1 for D (6 bases). Germline lookup yields CDR1 LNHDA and CDR2 SQIVND (reference sequence). The CDR3 is 13 amino acids. V was shortened by 1 base and J by 4 bases, with 8 bases between the two germline ends. CDR3 residues: CASSIVQGYEQYF. The CDR3 DNA follows: TGTGCCAGTAGTATAGTTCAGGGGTACGAGCAGTACTTC. The whole variable domain, remainder taken from reference TRBV19 and TRBJ2-7, is DGGITQSPKYLFRKEGQNVTLSCEQNLNHDAMYWYRQDPGQGLRLIYYSQIVNDFQKGDIAEGYSVSREKKESFPLTVTSAQKNPTAFYLCASSIVQGYEQYFGPGTRLTVT.

This clone was counted between two and nine times. The V and J genes are TRBV7-2 and TRBJ2-1; tentatively, D is TRBD2 (6 bases). CDR1 SGHTA and CDR2 FQGNSA come from the germline V gene. This CDR3 spans 15 amino acids. Trimming removed 5 bases from V and 1 base from J, with 12 bases in between. The CDR3 sequence is CASSPGGRSYNEQFF. CDR3 sequence (DNA): TGTGCCAGCAGCCCCGGGGGAAGGTCCTACAATGAGCAGTTCTTC.

The chain has TRBV28 and TRBJ2-7; D gene ambiguous. This CDR3 is built from 14 residues. The ends were cut back, 3 bases at V and 2 bases at J, with 11 bases in the middle. In germline, CDR1 is MDHEN, CDR2 SYDVKM. The CDR3 nucleotides are TGTGCCAGCAGTTTGGTGGCAGGAACCTACGAGCAGTACTTC. It is translated as CASSLVAGTYEQYF.

This clone was found a few times. This chain joins TRBV29-1 and TRBJ2-7; D is possibly TRBD2 (5 bases). The CDR3 extends over 11 amino acids. Germline V gene data show CDR1 as SQVTM and CDR2 as ANQGSEA. Trimming removed 6 bases from V and 5 bases from J, with 11 bases in between. CDR3 coding DNA: TGCAGCGTCAGTAGCGTCAACGAGCAGTACTTC. As protein: CSVSSVNEQYF.

The rearrangement joins TRBV2 to TRBJ1-5; 9 bases are shared with TRBD1. Germline values: CDR1 SNHLY, CDR2 FYNNEI. CDR3 size: 14 residues. V shed 6 bases and J 0 bases; nucleotides not matched to a gene: 0. CDR3 protein: CASRQGASNQPQHF. Written as DNA, the CDR3 is TGTGCCAGCAGACAGGGGGCTAGCAATCAGCCCCAGCATTTT.

This clone showed up just a few times. The gene calls are TRBV19 and TRBJ1-3; no reliable D call. CDR3 length: 14 amino acids. Per the germline V gene, CDR1 is LNHDA and CDR2 is SQIVND (reference sequence). The ends were cut back, 5 bases at V and 2 bases at J, with 10 bases in the middle. The CDR3 coding sequence is TGTGCCAGTAGTGGAAACAGCCCTGGAAACACCATATATTTT. Amino acids: CASSGNSPGNTIYF.

This clone was counted ten times or more. The chain joins TRBV10-3 to TRBJ2-1, with a weak D call TRBD2 (5 bases). V was trimmed by 3 bases and J by 2 bases, leaving 11 bases between them. Germline V gives CDR1 ENHRY, CDR2 SYGVKD. This CDR3 comprises 15 residues. CDR3 region: CAISDPLAPYNEQFF. CDR3 nucleotides: TGTGCCATCAGTGATCCCCTAGCACCCTACAATGAGCAGTTCTTC.